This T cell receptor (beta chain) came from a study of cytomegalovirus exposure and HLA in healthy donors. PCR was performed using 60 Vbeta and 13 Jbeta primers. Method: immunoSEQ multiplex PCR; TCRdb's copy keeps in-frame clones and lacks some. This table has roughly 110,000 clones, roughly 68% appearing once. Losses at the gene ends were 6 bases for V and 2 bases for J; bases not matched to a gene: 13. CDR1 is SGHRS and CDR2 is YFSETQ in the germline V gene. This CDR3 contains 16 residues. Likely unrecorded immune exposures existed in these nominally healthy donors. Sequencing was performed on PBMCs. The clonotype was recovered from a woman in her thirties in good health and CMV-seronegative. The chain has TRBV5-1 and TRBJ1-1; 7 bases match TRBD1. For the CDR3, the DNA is TGCGCCAGCAACCCTGTCCCCGGGACAGCAAACACTGAAGCTTTCTTT. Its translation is CASNPVPGTANTEAFF. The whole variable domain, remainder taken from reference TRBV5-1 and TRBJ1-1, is KAGVTQTPRYLIKTRGQQVTLSCSPISGHRSVSWYQQTPGQGLQFLFEYFSETQRNKGNFPGRFSGRQFSNSRSEMNVSTLELGDSALYLCASNPVPGTANTEAFFGQGTRLTVV.